The 27 T cell receptor beta chains below were found in one sample sequenced in a study of T cells after yellow fever vaccination. TCRdb independently ran MiXCR on the 5' RACE reads; one entry per CDR3 protein. The data contain 600,000 to 750,000 distinct CDR3 sequences, more than 9% of them seen just once; the ten biggest clones take up approximately 15%. The sample here was PBMCs, taken on the day of the yellow fever booster vaccination. These receptors were obtained from a man younger than 45 who received the YFV17D yellow fever vaccine.

V gene TRBV19 combines with J gene TRBJ1-5; unclear D gene. The CDR3 is 13 amino acids. Germline values: CDR1 LNHDA, CDR2 SQIVND (reference sequence). V was pared by 3 bases and J by 3 bases, with 6 bases between. Here the CDR3 DNA reads TGTGCCAGTAGTATTTCCGTCAATCAGCCCCAGCATTTT. Protein sequence: CASSISVNQPQHF. The full variable domain, its missing parts supplied by reference TRBV19 and TRBJ1-5, is DGGITQSPKYLFRKEGQNVTLSCEQNLNHDAMYWYRQDPGQGLRLIYYSQIVNDFQKGDIAEGYSVSREKKESFPLTVTSAQKNPTAFYLCASSISVNQPQHFGDGTRLSIL.

This rearrangement joins TRBV14 to TRBJ2-3, with TRBD2 identical over 13 bases. Per germline, CDR1 SGHDN and CDR2 FVKESK. J gave up 0 bases and V 5 bases, and 14 bases lay outside the gene matches. The CDR3 is 20 amino acids. CDR3 protein: CASSRGLAGRLRSSTDTQYF. In DNA form, the CDR3 reads TGTGCCAGCAGCAGGGGACTAGCGGGAAGACTAAGATCTAGCACAGATACGCAGTATTTT.

The gene calls are TRBV29-1 and TRBJ2-6, with unresolved D. With 4 bases removed from V and 0 bases from J, the gap between germline ends came to 7 bases. There are 14 residues in the CDR3. Per germline, CDR1 SQVTM and CDR2 ANQGSEA. The CDR3 coding sequence is TGCAGCGTTGTAACACCCTCTGGGGCCAACGTCCTGACTTTC. Its protein product is CSVVTPSGANVLTF.

This clonotype came up a few times. The chain joins TRBV7-2 to TRBJ2-3, with D unclear. Between the trimmed V and J ends, which lost 2 bases and 5 bases, there was a span of 14 bases. CDR1 and CDR2 (germline): SGHTA, FQGNSA. There are 15 residues in the CDR3. CDR3: CASSLSVNRRDTQYF. The CDR3 bases are TGTGCCAGCAGCTTATCGGTTAACCGTCGAGATACGCAGTATTTT.

This chain joins TRBV27 and TRBJ2-7, with a weak D call TRBD2 (5 bases). Germline V gives CDR1 MNHEY, CDR2 SMNVEV (reference sequence). This CDR3 contains 14 residues. Trimming shortened V by 6 bases and J by 3 bases, and 15 bases separated the two germline ends. Here the CDR3 reads CASRTGKGHYEQYF. The CDR3 DNA reads TGTGCCAGCAGAACCGGGAAGGGCCACTACGAGCAGTACTTC.

This clonotype appeared a few times. The V and J genes are TRBV7-2 and TRBJ2-7; D uncertain. This CDR3 contains 14 residues. Trimming left V 2 bases short and J 5 bases short, with 13 bases between. Germline lookup yields CDR1 SGHTA and CDR2 FQGNSA. The CDR3 reads CASSLWNVPHEQYF. The CDR3 nucleotides are TGTGCCAGCAGCTTATGGAACGTCCCCCACGAGCAGTACTTC.

The chain uses TRBV7-2 and TRBJ2-1, with D perhaps matching TRBD2 (6 bases). V lost 8 bases, J lost 6 bases, and 8 bases lay in between. There are 11 residues in the CDR3. Germline loops: CDR1 SGHTA, CDR2 FQGNSA. The CDR3 loop reads CASLGGNEQFF. The DNA for the CDR3 is TGTGCCAGCCTCGGGGGCAATGAGCAGTTCTTC.

The CDR3 reads CASRVPTGTDTQYF. In DNA form, the CDR3 reads TGCGCCAGCAGGGTCCCGACAGGCACAGATACGCAGTATTTT. This chain links TRBV5-1 with TRBJ2-3; possible D gene TRBD1, 5 bases. Per germline, CDR1 SGHRS and CDR2 YFSETQ. The V gene lost 5 bases and the J gene lost 1 base, with 11 bases spanning the gap. This CDR3 has 14 residues.

This clonotype was found a few times. The chain uses TRBV9 and TRBJ1-5; D is unresolved. Between the trimmed V and J ends, which lost 0 bases and 9 bases, there was a span of 13 bases. The CDR3 length is 14 residues. Germline lookup yields CDR1 SGDLS and CDR2 YYNGEE. The CDR3 here is CASSVDTISGPQHF. Here the CDR3 DNA reads TGTGCCAGCAGCGTAGACACTATTTCGGGGCCCCAGCATTTT.

This clonotype showed up just a few times. The chain uses TRBV2 and TRBJ2-2; D is undetermined. The CDR3 loop spans 13 amino acids. Looked up from germline, CDR1 is SNHLY and CDR2 is FYNNEI. Between the trimmed V and J ends, which lost 6 bases and 5 bases, there was a span of 10 bases. CDR3 sequence: CASSVERTGELFF. In nucleotides, the CDR3 is TGTGCCAGCAGCGTCGAACGTACCGGGGAGCTGTTTTTT.

This clonotype was detected a few times. V usage is TRBV3-1 and J usage is TRBJ2-1; the D gene is possibly TRBD2 (5 bases). V was pared by 3 bases and J by 6 bases, with 12 bases between. The CDR3 spans 14 residues. Germline CDR1 and CDR2: LGHDT and YNNKEL (reference sequence). CDR3 protein: CASSHLARGNEQFF. The DNA of the CDR3 is TGTGCCAGCAGCCACCTCGCTCGGGGCAATGAGCAGTTCTTC.

This clonotype showed up just a few times. The rearrangement uses TRBV9 and TRBJ1-4; TRBD1 might be the D (5 bases). Germline V gene data show CDR1 as SGDLS and CDR2 as YYNGEE. The CDR3 spans 15 residues. V lost 3 bases and J lost 4, with 13 bases in between. CDR3 sequence: CASSEWGGINEKLFF. The CDR3 bases are TGTGCCAGCAGCGAGTGGGGCGGGATTAATGAAAAACTGTTTTTT.

This clonotype was seen a handful of times. V is TRBV28 and J is TRBJ1-2; TRBD1 might be the D (5 bases). Trimming pared 5 bases from V and 5 bases from J, leaving 18 bases between. This CDR3 is built from 15 residues. Germline lookup yields CDR1 MDHEN and CDR2 SYDVKM. This CDR3 is CASSAPGTHYYGYTF. The CDR3 DNA reads as TGTGCCAGCAGTGCCCCCGGGACGCACTATTATGGCTACACCTTC.

The chain has TRBV29-1 and TRBJ2-2; D is ambiguous. Deletions cut 5 bases from V and 5 bases from J, with 12 bases between. CDR3 length: 13 amino acids. Germline V lookup: CDR1 SQVTM, CDR2 ANQGSEA. The CDR3 DNA is TGCAGCGTTTCCCTCAGTTGGACCGGGGAGCTGTTTTTT. Its translation is CSVSLSWTGELFF.

This sequence joins TRBV9 and TRBJ1-2; 8 nucleotides agree with TRBD1. The CDR3 contains 15 residues. Germline V gives CDR1 SGDLS, CDR2 YYNGEE. The V segment lost 0 bases and the J segment 4 bases; nucleotides outside the gene matches: 5. The CDR3 nucleotides read TGTGCCAGCAGCGTAGAAACAGGGGGTGGCTATGGCTACACCTTC. Amino acid sequence: CASSVETGGGYGYTF.

This chain joins TRBV27 and TRBJ2-7, with TRBD2 matching over 9 bases. V lost 6 bases, J lost 3 bases, and 12 bases stayed unmatched. This CDR3 has 16 amino acids. CDR1 and CDR2 (germline): MNHEY, SMNVEV (reference sequence). The CDR3 DNA reads as TGTGCCAGCAGCCGCGCTAGCGGGGAAGCATTCTACGAGCAGTACTTC. As protein: CASSRASGEAFYEQYF.

The V gene is TRBV19, the J gene TRBJ2-1; D gene ambiguous. Per germline, CDR1 LNHDA and CDR2 SQIVND (reference sequence). Trimming cost V 1 base and J 8 bases, with 12 bases left between them. The CDR3 runs to 14 residues. The CDR3 loop reads CASSIGAGADEQFF. CDR3 coding DNA: TGTGCCAGTAGTATAGGGGCTGGAGCAGATGAGCAGTTCTTC.

The chain recombines TRBV5-1 with TRBJ2-7, with D perhaps matching TRBD1 (6 bases). This CDR3 is built from 11 residues. Trimming cost V 5 bases and J 5 bases, with 8 bases left between them. The germline V gene encodes CDR1 SGHRS and CDR2 YFSETQ. This chain's CDR3 is CASSTGHEQYF. Written as DNA, the CDR3 is TGCGCCAGCAGTACAGGGCACGAGCAGTACTTC.

In its sample, this clonotype was seen a few times. This sequence joins TRBV20-1 and TRBJ1-5, with 7 bases that match TRBD1. The CDR3 has 13 amino acids. Germline V gives CDR1 DFQATT, CDR2 SNEGSKA (reference sequence). V lost 2 bases, J lost 4 bases, and 2 bases stayed unmatched. CDR3 sequence (DNA): TGCAGTGCTAGACAGGGGGAAAATCAGCCCCAGCATTTT. Translation: CSARQGENQPQHF.

The V and J genes are TRBV7-2 and TRBJ2-7; no definite D call. The CDR3 is 14 residues long. V lost 4 bases to trimming and J lost 2 bases, with 12 bases between them. Germline values: CDR1 SGHTA, CDR2 FQGNSA. The CDR3 DNA is TGTGCCAGCAGCTACCTCCCAGAGACCTACGAGCAGTACTTC. Translating it yields CASSYLPETYEQYF.

There are a few counts of this clonotype. The chain combines TRBV7-2 with TRBJ1-2; a possible D gene is TRBD1 (5 bases). Trimming took off 5 bases at V and 5 bases at J, with 9 bases between the two ends. CDR1 is SGHTA, CDR2 FQGNSA, per germline. This CDR3 has 12 amino acids. CDR3 sequence reads: CASSRDGYGYTF. DNA for the CDR3: TGTGCCAGCAGCCGGGACGGATATGGCTACACCTTC.

The genes are TRBV20-1 and TRBJ1-1; D not certain. The V end lost 3 bases, the J end lost 7 bases, and 12 bases lay between the germline ends. Germline V lookup: CDR1 DFQATT, CDR2 SNEGSKA (reference sequence). This CDR3 is 12 amino acids long. CDR3 loop: CSASAARGEAFF. CDR3 sequence (DNA): TGCAGTGCTAGTGCGGCGCGAGGTGAAGCTTTCTTT.

This clonotype was seen more than once but under ten times. The gene calls are TRBV7-9 and TRBJ1-6; D is undetermined. The V gene lost 4 bases and the J gene lost 8 bases, with 9 bases spanning the gap. Germline V gene sequence: CDR1 SEHNR, CDR2 FQNEAQ (reference sequence). This CDR3 region has 13 residues. Written as DNA, the CDR3 is TGTGCCAGCAGCTACTCCAACGATTCACCCCTCCACTTT. Translated: CASSYSNDSPLHF. Filled out from reference TRBV7-9 and TRBJ1-6, the complete variable domain reads DTGVSQNPRHKITKRGQNVTFRCDPISEHNRLYWYRQTLGQGPEFLTYFQNEAQLEKSRLLSDRFSAERPKGSFSTLEIQRTEQGDSAMYLCASSYSNDSPLHFGNGTRLTVT.

This clonotype was counted between two and nine times. The chain uses TRBV20-1 and TRBJ2-3, with no clear D. The V gene's germline CDR1 is DFQATT and CDR2 SNEGSKA (reference sequence). V was clipped by 6 bases and J by 1 base, with 17 bases between them. The CDR3 totals 15 residues. CDR3 in DNA: TGCAGTGCCGCTTCCCTCGGATGGGGCACAGATACGCAGTATTTT. This codes for CSAASLGWGTDTQYF.

V gene TRBV6-2 or TRBV6-3 combines with J gene TRBJ1-3; D unresolved. The V and J ends lost 4 bases and 0 bases respectively, with 13 bases between them. Germline V gives CDR1 MNHEY, CDR2 SVGEGT. The CDR3 contains 16 residues. The CDR3 region is CASSSPGRSSGNTIYF. CDR3 sequence (DNA): TGTGCCAGCAGTTCCCCGGGAAGGAGCTCTGGAAACACCATATATTTT.

At least ten counts were recorded for this clonotype. The chain uses TRBV11-2 and TRBJ1-1; TRBD1 might be the D (5 bases). The CDR3 is 14 residues long. Trimming shortened V by 1 base and J by 3 bases, and 9 bases separated the two germline ends. Per germline, CDR1 SGHAT and CDR2 FQNNGV. This CDR3 is CASSLAGGDTEAFF. The CDR3 DNA reads as TGTGCCAGCAGCTTAGCCGGGGGGGACACTGAAGCTTTCTTT.

This clonotype was counted only a few times. The chain links TRBV7-3 to TRBJ2-7, with D maybe TRBD1 (6 bases). The ends were cut back, 4 bases at V and 0 bases at J, with 13 bases in the middle. The CDR3 totals 15 residues. From germline, CDR1 is SGHTA and CDR2 FQGTGA. The CDR3: CASSSSGQISYEQYF. The CDR3 DNA reads as TGTGCCAGCAGCTCCTCCGGACAGATCTCCTACGAGCAGTACTTC.